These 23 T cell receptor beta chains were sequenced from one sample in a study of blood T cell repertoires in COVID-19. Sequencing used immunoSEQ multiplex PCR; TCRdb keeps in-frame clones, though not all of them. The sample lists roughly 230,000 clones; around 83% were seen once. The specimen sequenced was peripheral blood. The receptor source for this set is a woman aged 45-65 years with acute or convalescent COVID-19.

The CDR3 sequence is CASSPREFGEQYF. CDR3 DNA sequence: TGTGCCAGCAGCCCGCGGGAATTTGGCGAGCAGTACTTC. This chain joins TRBV14 and TRBJ2-7; possible D gene TRBD2, 6 bases. V lost 4 bases and J lost 6, with 13 bases in between. This CDR3 region has 13 residues. Germline V lookup: CDR1 SGHDN, CDR2 FVKESK.

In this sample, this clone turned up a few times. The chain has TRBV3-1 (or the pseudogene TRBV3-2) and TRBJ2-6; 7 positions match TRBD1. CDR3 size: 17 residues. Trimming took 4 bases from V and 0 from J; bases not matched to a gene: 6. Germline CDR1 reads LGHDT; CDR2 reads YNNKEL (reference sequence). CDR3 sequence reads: CASSPGDSFSGANVLTF. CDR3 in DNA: TGTGCCAGCAGCCCAGGGGACAGCTTCTCTGGGGCCAACGTCCTGACTTTC.

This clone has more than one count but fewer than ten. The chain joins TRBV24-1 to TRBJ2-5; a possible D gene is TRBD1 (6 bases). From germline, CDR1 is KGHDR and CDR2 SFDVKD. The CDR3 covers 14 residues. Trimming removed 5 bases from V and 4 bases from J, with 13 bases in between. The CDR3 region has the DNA TGTGCCACCAGTGGCACAGGGTTTGGAGAGACCCAGTACTTC. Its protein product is CATSGTGFGETQYF.

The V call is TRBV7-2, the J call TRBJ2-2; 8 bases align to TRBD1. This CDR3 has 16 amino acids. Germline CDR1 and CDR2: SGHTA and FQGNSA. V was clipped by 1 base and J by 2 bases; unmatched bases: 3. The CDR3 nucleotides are TGTGCCAGCAGCTTAGTTACAGGGGGTAACACCGGGGAGCTGTTTTTT. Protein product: CASSLVTGGNTGELFF.

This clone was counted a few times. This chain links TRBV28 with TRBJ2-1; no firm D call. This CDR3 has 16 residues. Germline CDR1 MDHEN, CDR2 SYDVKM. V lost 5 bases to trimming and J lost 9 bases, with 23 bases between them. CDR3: CASSLTPPERPTEQFF. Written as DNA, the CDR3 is TGTGCCAGCAGTCTCACCCCCCCGGAGCGCCCTACTGAGCAGTTCTTC.

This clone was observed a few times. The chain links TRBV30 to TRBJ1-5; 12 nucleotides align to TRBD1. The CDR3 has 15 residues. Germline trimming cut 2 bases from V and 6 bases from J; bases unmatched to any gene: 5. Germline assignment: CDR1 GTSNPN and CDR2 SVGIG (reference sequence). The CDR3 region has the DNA TGTGCCTGGAGTACTTTGGGACAGGGGGCTCAGCCCCAGCATTTT. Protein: CAWSTLGQGAQPQHF.

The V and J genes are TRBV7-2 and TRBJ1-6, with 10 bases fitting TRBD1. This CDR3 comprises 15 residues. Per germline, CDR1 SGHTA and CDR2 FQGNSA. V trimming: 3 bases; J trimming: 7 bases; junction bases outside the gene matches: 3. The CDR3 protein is CASSFQTGGNSPLHF. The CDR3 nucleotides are TGTGCCAGCAGCTTTCAGACAGGGGGCAATTCACCCCTCCACTTT.

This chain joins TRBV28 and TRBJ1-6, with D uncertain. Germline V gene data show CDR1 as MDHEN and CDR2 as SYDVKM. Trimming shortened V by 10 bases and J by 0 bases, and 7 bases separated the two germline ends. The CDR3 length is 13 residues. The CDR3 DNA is TGTGCCACCAGGAGCTCCTATAATTCACCCCTCCACTTT. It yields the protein CATRSSYNSPLHF.

Here the CDR3 reads CASSEGEGIYGYTF. In nucleotides, the CDR3 is TGTGCCAGCAGTGAAGGAGAGGGTATCTATGGCTACACCTTC. The rearrangement links TRBV6-1 to TRBJ1-2; no definite D call. From germline, CDR1 is MNHNS and CDR2 SASEGT. This CDR3 region has 14 residues. Trimming cost V 1 base and J 4 bases, with 10 bases left between them.

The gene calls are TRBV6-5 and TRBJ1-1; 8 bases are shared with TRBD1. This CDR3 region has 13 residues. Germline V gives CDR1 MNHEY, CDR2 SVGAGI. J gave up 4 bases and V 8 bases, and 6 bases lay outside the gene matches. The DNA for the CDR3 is TGTGCCAGCGGGGACAGGTGGGCCACTGAAGCTTTCTTT. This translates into CASGDRWATEAFF.

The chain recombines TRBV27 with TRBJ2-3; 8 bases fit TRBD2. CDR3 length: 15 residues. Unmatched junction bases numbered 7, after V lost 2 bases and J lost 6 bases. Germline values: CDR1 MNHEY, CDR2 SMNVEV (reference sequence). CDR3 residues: CASSLVAGPWDTQYF. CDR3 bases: TGTGCCAGCAGTTTAGTAGCGGGGCCCTGGGATACGCAGTATTTT.

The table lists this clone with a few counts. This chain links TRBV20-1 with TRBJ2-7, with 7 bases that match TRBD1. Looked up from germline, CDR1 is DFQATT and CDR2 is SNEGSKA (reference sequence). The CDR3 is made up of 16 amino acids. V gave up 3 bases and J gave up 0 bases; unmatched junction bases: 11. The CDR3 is CSASSTGVGHSYEQYF. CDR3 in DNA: TGCAGTGCTAGTTCCACAGGGGTGGGCCACTCCTACGAGCAGTACTTC.

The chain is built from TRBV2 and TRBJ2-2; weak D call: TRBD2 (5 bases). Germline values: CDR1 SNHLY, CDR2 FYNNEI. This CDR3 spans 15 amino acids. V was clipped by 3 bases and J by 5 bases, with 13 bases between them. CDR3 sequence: CASSDPWESTGELFF. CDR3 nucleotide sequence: TGTGCCAGCAGTGATCCGTGGGAGAGTACCGGGGAGCTGTTTTTT.

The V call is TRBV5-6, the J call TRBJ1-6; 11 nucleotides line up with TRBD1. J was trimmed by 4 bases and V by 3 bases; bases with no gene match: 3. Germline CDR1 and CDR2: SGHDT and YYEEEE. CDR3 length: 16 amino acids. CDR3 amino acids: CASSWGTGGYNSPLHF. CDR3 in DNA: TGTGCCAGCAGCTGGGGGACAGGGGGTTATAATTCACCCCTCCACTTT.

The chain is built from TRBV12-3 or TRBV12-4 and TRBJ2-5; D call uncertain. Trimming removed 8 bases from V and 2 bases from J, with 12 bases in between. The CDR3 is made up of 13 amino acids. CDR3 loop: CASRFGPQETQYF. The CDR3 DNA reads TGTGCCAGCCGATTTGGCCCTCAAGAGACCCAGTACTTC.

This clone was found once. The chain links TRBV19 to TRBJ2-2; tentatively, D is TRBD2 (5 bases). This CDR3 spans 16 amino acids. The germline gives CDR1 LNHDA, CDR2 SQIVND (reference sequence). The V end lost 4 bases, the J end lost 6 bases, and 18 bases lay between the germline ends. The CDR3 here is CASSTAAPRRSGELFF. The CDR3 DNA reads TGTGCCAGTAGTACCGCCGCTCCAAGGAGGTCCGGGGAGCTGTTTTTT.

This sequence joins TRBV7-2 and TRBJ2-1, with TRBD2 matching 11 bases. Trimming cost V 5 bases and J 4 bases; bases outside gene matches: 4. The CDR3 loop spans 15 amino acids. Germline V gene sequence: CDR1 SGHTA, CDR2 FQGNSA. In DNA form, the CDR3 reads TGTGCCAGCAGCCCCTCTAGCGGGGGGTACAATGAGCAGTTCTTC. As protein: CASSPSSGGYNEQFF.

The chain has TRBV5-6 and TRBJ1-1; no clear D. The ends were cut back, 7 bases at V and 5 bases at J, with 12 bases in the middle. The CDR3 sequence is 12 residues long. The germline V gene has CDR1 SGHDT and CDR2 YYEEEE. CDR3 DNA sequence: TGTGCCAGCTCCGTTCTCGGGACTGAAGCTTTCTTT. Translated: CASSVLGTEAFF.

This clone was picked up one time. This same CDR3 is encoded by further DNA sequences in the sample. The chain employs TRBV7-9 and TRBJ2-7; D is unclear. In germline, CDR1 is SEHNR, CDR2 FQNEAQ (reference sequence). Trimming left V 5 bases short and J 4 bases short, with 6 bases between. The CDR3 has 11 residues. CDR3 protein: CASSPLYEQYF. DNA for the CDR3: TGTGCCAGCAGCCCCCTATACGAGCAGTACTTC.

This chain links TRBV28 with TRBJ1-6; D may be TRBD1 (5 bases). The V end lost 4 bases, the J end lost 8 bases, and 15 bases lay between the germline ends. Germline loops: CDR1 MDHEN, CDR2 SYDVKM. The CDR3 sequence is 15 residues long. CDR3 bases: TGTGCCAGCAGTTCGACGTTTATAGGGGATTCACCCCTCCACTTT. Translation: CASSSTFIGDSPLHF. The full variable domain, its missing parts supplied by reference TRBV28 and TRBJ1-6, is DVKVTQSSRYLVKRTGEKVFLECVQDMDHENMFWYRQDPGLGLRLIYFSYDVKMKEKGDIPEGYSVSREKKERFSLILESASTNQTSMYLCASSSTFIGDSPLHFGNGTRLTVT.

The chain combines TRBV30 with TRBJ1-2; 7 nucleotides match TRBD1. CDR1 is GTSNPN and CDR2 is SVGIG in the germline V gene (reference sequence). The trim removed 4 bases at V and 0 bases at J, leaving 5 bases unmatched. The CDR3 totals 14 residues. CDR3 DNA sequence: TGTGCCTGGAATCCGGGACAGTCTAACTATGGCTACACCTTC. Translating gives CAWNPGQSNYGYTF.

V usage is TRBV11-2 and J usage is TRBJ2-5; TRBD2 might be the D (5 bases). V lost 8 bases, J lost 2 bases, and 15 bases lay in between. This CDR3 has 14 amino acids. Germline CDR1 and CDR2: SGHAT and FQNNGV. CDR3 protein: CASSPARGQETQYF. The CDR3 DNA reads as TGTGCCAGCTCCCCCGCCCGGGGACAAGAGACCCAGTACTTC.

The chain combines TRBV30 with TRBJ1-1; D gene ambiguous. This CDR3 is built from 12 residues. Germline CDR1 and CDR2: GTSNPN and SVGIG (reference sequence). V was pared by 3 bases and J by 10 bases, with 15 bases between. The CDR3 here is CAWSVGQEGAFF. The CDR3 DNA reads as TGTGCCTGGAGCGTTGGTCAGGAAGGAGCTTTCTTT. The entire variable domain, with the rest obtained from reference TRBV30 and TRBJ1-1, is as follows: SQTIHQWPATLVQPVGSPLSLECTVEGTSNPNLYWYRQAAGRGLQLLFYSVGIGQISSEVPQNLSASRPQDRQFILSSKKLLLSDSGFYLCAWSVGQEGAFFGQGTRLTVV.